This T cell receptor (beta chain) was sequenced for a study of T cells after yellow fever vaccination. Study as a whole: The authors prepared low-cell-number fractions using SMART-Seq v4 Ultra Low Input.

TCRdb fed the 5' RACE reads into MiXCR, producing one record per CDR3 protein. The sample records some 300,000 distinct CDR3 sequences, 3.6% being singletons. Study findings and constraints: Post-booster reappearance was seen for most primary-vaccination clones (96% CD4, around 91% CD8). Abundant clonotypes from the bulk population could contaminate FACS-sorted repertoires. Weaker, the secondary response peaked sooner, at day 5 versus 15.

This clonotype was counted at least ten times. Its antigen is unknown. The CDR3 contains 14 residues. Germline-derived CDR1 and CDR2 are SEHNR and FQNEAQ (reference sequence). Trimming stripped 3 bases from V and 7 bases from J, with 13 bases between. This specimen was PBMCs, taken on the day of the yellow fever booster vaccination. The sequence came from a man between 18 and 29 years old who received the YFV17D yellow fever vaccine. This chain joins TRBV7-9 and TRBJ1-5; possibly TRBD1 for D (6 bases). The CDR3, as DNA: TGTGCCAGCAGCTTCGGAGGGGGAGACCAGCCCCAGCATTTT. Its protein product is CASSFGGGDQPQHF.